This is a list of T cell receptor beta chains from one sample in a study of T cell responses to AZD1222 COVID-19 vaccine. Sequencing used immunoSEQ multiplex PCR; TCRdb keeps in-frame clones, though not all of them. The top ten clones hold about 3.7% of a sample with 130,000 to 150,000 clones, approximately 89% of them seen once. Sequenced material: peripheral blood, taken on day 0 of MenACWY control vaccination. The receptors come from an adult in good health. Both conserved end residues are part of each CDR3. Each record gives: V gene, D gene, J gene, CDR3 protein. A D gene is named only where the DNA matches it firmly.

>TRBV19|TRBD2|TRBJ2-3
CASSIGSGSGDTQYF
>TRBV4-2|-|TRBJ1-4
CASSPEGVGEKLFF
>TRBV5-4|-|TRBJ1-2
CASSSDGYGYTF
>TRBV5-5|-|TRBJ2-1
CASSLARRNEQFF
>TRBV29-1|TRBD2|TRBJ2-3
CSVEPPSGGHRDTQYF
>TRBV7-2|-|TRBJ1-5
CASSLESYQEGRHF
>TRBV7-9|-|TRBJ1-2
CASSLDGNYGYTF
>TRBV4-1|-|TRBJ1-1
CASSQGGRNTEAFF
>TRBV15|-|TRBJ2-2
CATGYLGRNTGELFF
>TRBV5-6|TRBD1|TRBJ2-1
CASSTIGTGDENEQFF
>TRBV4-2|TRBD1|TRBJ1-2
CASSQDRGTGTGYTF
>TRBV4-1|TRBD1|TRBJ1-4
CASSPDRGNEKLFF
>TRBV9|TRBD2|TRBJ2-1
CASSVGGGYNEQFF
>TRBV5-5|-|TRBJ2-3
CASSSLNPTDTQYF
>TRBV6-2/TRBV6-3|-|TRBJ2-2
CASSYGSTGELFF
>TRBV15|-|TRBJ1-6
CATSRVRGAVGSPLHF
>TRBV4-3|-|TRBJ2-4
CASSQDSGGAVVAKNIQYF
>TRBV5-1|-|TRBJ1-1
CASSWNLNTEAFF
>TRBV5-1|-|TRBJ2-7
CASSLTSSYEQYF
>TRBV2|TRBD2|TRBJ2-1
CASTPTSGRMDEQFF